Here is one TCR beta chain with its context. Original analysis: Amplifying reference gene primers gave estimates of nucleated cell counts. Some clones are missing from TCRdb's copy, which holds only in-frame ones; the method was immunoSEQ multiplex PCR. That table gives V, J and clone size, and the DNA gave D and trimming. Altogether about 480,000 clones are present, around 89% being singletons, with the ten largest covering roughly 4%. Germline V gene lookup returns CDR1 MDHEN and CDR2 SYDVKM. This CDR3 region has 15 residues. Trimming took off 3 bases at V and 6 bases at J, with 18 bases between the two ends. These data originate in a study of blood T cell repertoires in COVID-19.

The chain uses TRBV28 and TRBJ2-7; possible D gene TRBD2, 7 bases. Sequencing was performed on peripheral blood. The source of this sequence is a woman in her 30s with acute or convalescent COVID-19. CDR3 coding DNA: TGTGCCAGCAGTTTTTCGCGGGGGCCCTCTGCCGAGCAGTACTTC. Protein sequence: CASSFSRGPSAEQYF.